Listed below are T cell receptor beta chains from one sample, sequenced in a study of blood T cell repertoires in COVID-19. Assay used: immunoSEQ multiplex PCR; TCRdb lists only in-frame clones, some missing. The repertoire consists of 200,000 to 300,000 clones, with roughly 83% occurring once and the leading ten covering 5.5% to 6.5%. Sequencing was performed on peripheral blood. These receptors were collected from a woman aged 80 or older with COVID-19, enrolled during active disease. Each CDR3 is given with its conserved first and last residue. D genes are given only for firm matches. The size entry is marked missing in some rows and otherwise reads once, few, many or a size class.

J: TRBJ1-4; D: -; V: TRBV18; size: once; DNA: TGTGCCAGCTCACCATTAAGGGACACCGACCTGTTTTTT; CDR3: CASSPLRDTDLFF
J: TRBJ2-6; D: -; V: TRBV30; size: few; DNA: TGTGCCTGGAGTGCAGGGTACTCTGGGGCCAACGTCCTGACTTTC; CDR3: CAWSAGYSGANVLTF
J: TRBJ1-6; D: -; V: TRBV5-1; size: -; DNA: TGCGCCAGCAGTTCGGGACAAGGCGATTCACCCCTCCACTTT; CDR3: CASSSGQGDSPLHF
J: TRBJ1-1; D: -; V: TRBV5-1; size: -; DNA: TGCGCCAGCAGCTTGGGAGCAGGGAACACTGAAGCTTTCTTT; CDR3: CASSLGAGNTEAFF
J: TRBJ1-1; D: -; V: TRBV30; size: -; DNA: TGTGCCTGTTCTCCCCCTCCCAACACTGAAGCTTTCTTT; CDR3: CACSPPPNTEAFF
J: TRBJ1-6; D: -; V: TRBV9; size: few; DNA: TGTGCCAGCAGCGTAGTTCCGGACAGTGGCTCACCCCTCCACTTT; CDR3: CASSVVPDSGSPLHF
J: TRBJ1-1; D: -; V: TRBV3-1/TRBV3-2; size: -; DNA: TGTGCCAGCAGCCAATCCCCGACACAGCTAATGAACACTGAAGCTTTCTTT; CDR3: CASSQSPTQLMNTEAFF
J: TRBJ2-5; D: TRBD2; V: TRBV4-2; size: -; DNA: TGTGCCAGCAGCCGGGCGGGGGGACAAGAGACCCAGTACTTC; CDR3: CASSRAGGQETQYF
J: TRBJ2-5; D: -; V: TRBV5-4; size: -; DNA: TGTGCCAGCAGCTTCGACTCAGAGACCCAGTACTTC; CDR3: CASSFDSETQYF
J: TRBJ2-7; D: TRBD2; V: TRBV11-2; size: -; DNA: TGTGCCAGCAGCTTGACAAGCGGGGGATACGAGCAGTACTTC; CDR3: CASSLTSGGYEQYF
J: TRBJ1-6; D: -; V: TRBV19; size: -; DNA: TGTGCCAGTAGTCCACAGGTAGAGGATTCACCCCTCCACTTT; CDR3: CASSPQVEDSPLHF
J: TRBJ2-3; D: -; V: TRBV6-5; size: -; DNA: TGTGCCAGCCTACAGGTCGGCACAGATACGCAGTATTTT; CDR3: CASLQVGTDTQYF
J: TRBJ1-1; D: -; V: TRBV30; size: -; DNA: TGTGCCTGGAGTGTGGCTCAAGCTGAAGCTTTCTTT; CDR3: CAWSVAQAEAFF
J: TRBJ1-2; D: TRBD1; V: TRBV5-6; size: -; DNA: TGTGCCAGCAGCTCCCGGACAGGTCCGAATGGCTACACCTTC; CDR3: CASSSRTGPNGYTF
J: TRBJ1-1; D: TRBD1; V: TRBV5-4; size: once; DNA: TGTGCCAGCAGCTTGGTGGGACAGGGAGGCACTGAAGCTTTCTTT; CDR3: CASSLVGQGGTEAFF
J: TRBJ1-1; D: -; V: TRBV3-1/TRBV3-2; size: -; DNA: TGTGCCAGCAGCCCCGACAGAGTTGAAGCTTTCTTT; CDR3: CASSPDRVEAFF
J: TRBJ1-1; D: TRBD1; V: TRBV10-3; size: -; DNA: TGTGCCAGCACACAGGGGTTGGGCGCTGAAGCTTTCTTT; CDR3: CASTQGLGAEAFF
J: TRBJ1-2; D: -; V: TRBV4-1; size: once; DNA: TGCGCCAGCAGCTCTTCCGACAGGAACTATGGCTACACCTTC; CDR3: CASSSSDRNYGYTF
J: TRBJ1-1; D: -; V: TRBV3-1/TRBV3-2; size: -; DNA: TGTGCCAGCAGCCAGGGGTCAAGGGGAAACACTGAAGCTTTCTTT; CDR3: CASSQGSRGNTEAFF
J: TRBJ2-1; D: -; V: TRBV3-1/TRBV3-2; size: -; DNA: TGTGCCAGCAGCGCAGGTATACCCCAGGGTAATGAGCAGTTCTTC; CDR3: CASSAGIPQGNEQFF
J: TRBJ1-5; D: -; V: TRBV6-2/TRBV6-3; size: once; DNA: TGTGCCAGCAGTTGGGCCCGTGACAATCAGCCCCAGCATTTT; CDR3: CASSWARDNQPQHF
J: TRBJ2-5; D: -; V: TRBV29-1; size: -; DNA: TGCAGCGCCCGAGAGGGTCAAGAGACCCAGTACTTC; CDR3: CSAREGQETQYF
J: TRBJ2-7; D: TRBD1; V: TRBV6-5; size: -; DNA: TGTGCCAGCAGCTACTACAGGGGGCTGCACGAGCAGTACTTC; CDR3: CASSYYRGLHEQYF
J: TRBJ2-1; D: -; V: TRBV18; size: -; DNA: TGTGCCAGCTCACCAAGGGGACACACATCCTACAATGAGCAGTTCTTC; CDR3: CASSPRGHTSYNEQFF
J: TRBJ2-3; D: TRBD2; V: TRBV13; size: once; DNA: TGTGCCAGCAGCCCAACCTGGGCGGGGGGCCGAAATACGCAGTATTTT; CDR3: CASSPTWAGGRNTQYF
J: TRBJ1-5; D: -; V: TRBV7-2; size: -; DNA: TGTGCCAGCAGCTTACAGGGAGGTAATCAGCCCCAGCATTTT; CDR3: CASSLQGGNQPQHF
J: TRBJ2-7; D: -; V: TRBV9; size: once; DNA: TGTGCCAGCAGCGAATACCGGGATTCCTACGAGCAGTACTTC; CDR3: CASSEYRDSYEQYF
J: TRBJ1-4; D: TRBD1; V: TRBV30; size: -; DNA: TGTGCCTGGGACATAGGACAGGGGTTCTCGAGAGGAGAAAAACTGTTTTTT; CDR3: CAWDIGQGFSRGEKLFF
J: TRBJ2-3; D: TRBD1; V: TRBV5-4; size: -; DNA: TGTGCCAGCAGTCGTCGGACAGGCGGCACAGATACGCAGTATTTT; CDR3: CASSRRTGGTDTQYF
J: TRBJ1-3; D: TRBD1; V: TRBV24-1; size: -; DNA: TGTGCCACCAGTGACGATGGACAGGCTGGAAACACCATATATTTT; CDR3: CATSDDGQAGNTIYF
J: TRBJ2-1; D: -; V: TRBV5-1; size: -; DNA: TGCGCCAGCAGCTTGAACCTCGGCAATGAGCAGTTCTTC; CDR3: CASSLNLGNEQFF
J: TRBJ2-1; D: -; V: TRBV7-2; size: -; DNA: TGTGCCAGCAGCTTAGCGCCAGTGGGCCATGAGCAGTTCTTC; CDR3: CASSLAPVGHEQFF
J: TRBJ2-3; D: TRBD1; V: TRBV5-8; size: -; DNA: TGTGCCAGCAGCTTAGGACAGGACACAGATACGCAGTATTTT; CDR3: CASSLGQDTDTQYF
J: TRBJ2-2; D: TRBD2; V: TRBV7-2; size: -; DNA: TGTGCCAGCAGCCAGATTTCTTTCGCGGGGGGGCTTACCGGGGAGCTGTTTTTT; CDR3: CASSQISFAGGLTGELFF
J: TRBJ1-2; D: -; V: TRBV6-5; size: -; DNA: TGTGCCAGCTTTCCGGGAGGGTTGGGGGGCCGTGGCTACACCTTC; CDR3: CASFPGGLGGRGYTF
J: TRBJ2-7; D: TRBD1; V: TRBV7-3; size: -; DNA: TGTGCCAGCAGCCCCACGGGACAGGGGTACCACGAGCAGTACTTC; CDR3: CASSPTGQGYHEQYF
J: TRBJ2-3; D: TRBD2; V: TRBV3-1/TRBV3-2; size: -; DNA: TGTGCCAGCAGCCAAGATTTGGGGGGGGAGACAGATACGCAGTATTTT; CDR3: CASSQDLGGETDTQYF
J: TRBJ1-5; D: TRBD1; V: TRBV19; size: -; DNA: TGTGCCAGTAGACTGGGACAGGGCGAAGGTCAGCCCCAGCATTTT; CDR3: CASRLGQGEGQPQHF
J: TRBJ1-1; D: -; V: TRBV18; size: -; DNA: TGTGCCAGCTCAGACCATCCCAGCAGGGAAGCTTTCTTT; CDR3: CASSDHPSREAFF
J: TRBJ2-3; D: TRBD1; V: TRBV5-1; size: -; DNA: TGCGCCAGCAGCTTGGGACAGGGGGTGCCAGATACGCAGTATTTT; CDR3: CASSLGQGVPDTQYF
J: TRBJ1-5; D: -; V: TRBV28; size: once; DNA: TGTGCCAGCAGCCCCCCGAGTTTCAATCAGCCCCAGCATTTT; CDR3: CASSPPSFNQPQHF
J: TRBJ2-5; D: TRBD2; V: TRBV19; size: once; DNA: TGTGCCAGTAGTCCCCGACTAGCGGGGGAACAGACCCAGTACTTC; CDR3: CASSPRLAGEQTQYF
J: TRBJ2-2; D: TRBD1; V: TRBV15; size: -; DNA: TGTGCCACCAGCAGAGGACAGGGGGGTACCGGGGAGCTGTTTTTT; CDR3: CATSRGQGGTGELFF
J: TRBJ1-2; D: TRBD1; V: TRBV12-3/TRBV12-4; size: -; DNA: TGTGCCAGCAGCCCGACAGGGGTCGGCTACACCTTC; CDR3: CASSPTGVGYTF
J: TRBJ1-6; D: -; V: TRBV6-5; size: -; DNA: TGTGCCAGCAGACCCGGCTTGGAGAATAATTCACCCCTCCACTTT; CDR3: CASRPGLENNSPLHF
J: TRBJ2-5; D: TRBD2; V: TRBV7-3; size: -; DNA: TGTGCCCGGGGGGGCGGGGGCCCCGGGGAGACCCAGTACTTC; CDR3: CARGGGGPGETQYF
J: TRBJ1-5; D: TRBD1; V: TRBV19; size: -; DNA: TGTGCCAGTACTGGACAGGGAAATCAGCCCCAGCATTTT; CDR3: CASTGQGNQPQHF
J: TRBJ1-2; D: -; V: TRBV7-2; size: -; DNA: TGTGCCAGCAGCTTGCCGGGGTCCGGATATGGCTACACCTTC; CDR3: CASSLPGSGYGYTF